One and the same sample provided the 28 T cell receptor beta chains below, sequenced in a study of blood T cell repertoires in COVID-19. Data came from immunoSEQ multiplex PCR; TCRdb stores just in-frame clones and leaves some out. The repertoire holds about 140,000 clones, with under 80% as singletons. Specimen: peripheral blood. The source of these receptors is a man aged 55 to 70 with acute or convalescent COVID-19.

V and J are TRBV6-5 and TRBJ2-7; tentatively, D is TRBD1 (5 bases). This CDR3 has 12 amino acids. V was clipped by 10 bases and J by 5 bases, with 15 bases between them. Germline CDR1 and CDR2: MNHEY and SVGAGI. DNA of the CDR3: TGTGCCATCCAGACAGAGTTGGACGAGCAGTACTTC. Protein: CAIQTELDEQYF.

The gene calls are TRBV6-2 or TRBV6-3 and TRBJ2-6; 12 nucleotides line up with TRBD1. V trimming: 5 bases; J trimming: 6 bases; junction bases outside the gene matches: 14. The germline CDR1 and CDR2 sequences are MNHEY and SVGEGT. This CDR3 spans 19 amino acids. In DNA form, the CDR3 reads TGTGCCAGCAGTCCCCCGGGACAGGGGGCAGGGATATTGGCCAACGTCCTGACTTTC. Encoded protein: CASSPPGQGAGILANVLTF.

The rearrangement joins TRBV5-1 to TRBJ2-1, with 9 bases identical to TRBD2. Per the germline V gene, CDR1 is SGHRS and CDR2 is YFSETQ. The CDR3 covers 15 residues. After removal of 1 base from V and 7 bases from J, the junction contained 6 bases not matched to a gene. CDR3 in amino acids: CASSLSVAGVNEQFF. For the CDR3, the DNA is TGCGCCAGCAGCTTGTCGGTAGCGGGAGTAAATGAGCAGTTCTTC.

The genes are TRBV3-1 (or the pseudogene TRBV3-2) and TRBJ1-1, with 8 bases lining up with TRBD1. Trimming cost V 6 bases and J 7 bases; bases outside gene matches: 10. This CDR3 is 14 amino acids long. The germline V gene encodes CDR1 LGHDT and CDR2 YNNKEL (reference sequence). Here the CDR3 reads CASRDTGGGHEAFF. For the CDR3, the DNA is TGTGCCAGCAGAGATACAGGGGGGGGGCATGAAGCTTTCTTT.

The V gene is TRBV5-1, the J gene TRBJ1-1; D is ambiguous. V was shortened by 0 bases and J by 1 base, with 7 bases between the two germline ends. This CDR3 comprises 14 residues. Germline loops: CDR1 SGHRS, CDR2 YFSETQ. CDR3 amino acids: CASSLAPSNTEAFF. The CDR3 nucleotides read TGCGCCAGCAGCTTGGCCCCATCGAACACTGAAGCTTTCTTT.

The chain has TRBV6-5 and TRBJ1-2; 10 positions agree with TRBD1. CDR3 length: 15 residues. Germline-derived CDR1 and CDR2 are MNHEY and SVGAGI. Unmatched junction bases numbered 10, after V lost 4 bases and J lost 8 bases. The CDR3 protein is CASSLSRQGAMGYTF. CDR3 bases: TGTGCCAGCAGTTTATCCAGACAGGGGGCCATGGGCTACACCTTC.

The chain links TRBV6-5 to TRBJ2-5; D is ambiguous. Deletions cut 8 bases from V and 3 bases from J, with 19 bases between. Per the germline V gene, CDR1 is MNHEY and CDR2 is SVGAGI. This CDR3 has 15 amino acids. The CDR3 protein is CASGNRLLLEETQYF. In nucleotides, the CDR3 is TGTGCCAGCGGCAACCGACTGCTCTTGGAAGAGACCCAGTACTTC.

The count of this clone is one. The V call is TRBV5-4, the J call TRBJ2-6, with D possibly matching TRBD1 (5 bases). CDR1 SGHNT and CDR2 YYREEE come from the germline V gene (reference sequence). The CDR3 is 16 amino acids. The V and J ends lost 0 bases and 5 bases respectively, with 12 bases between them. The CDR3 here is CASSLDRPSRANVLTF. The CDR3 nucleotides read TGTGCCAGCAGCTTGGACAGGCCCTCGAGGGCCAACGTCCTGACTTTC.

This rearrangement joins TRBV18 to TRBJ1-2; 8 nucleotides agree with TRBD1. This CDR3 comprises 13 residues. The trim removed 3 bases at V and 8 bases at J, leaving 5 bases unmatched. The V gene's germline CDR1 is KGHSH and CDR2 LQKENI. The CDR3 region has the DNA TGTGCCAGCTCACCGGACAGGGACCAAGGCTACACCTTC. This gives the protein CASSPDRDQGYTF.

The chain couples TRBV3-1 (or the pseudogene TRBV3-2) to TRBJ2-1; 7 bases align to TRBD1. V dropped 2 bases and J dropped 4; count of bases not matched to a gene: 2. Per the germline V gene, CDR1 is LGHDT and CDR2 is YNNKEL (reference sequence). CDR3 length: 14 residues. CDR3 bases: TGTGCCAGCAGCCAACAGACAGGGTACAATGAGCAGTTCTTC. Residues: CASSQQTGYNEQFF.

The chain is built from TRBV28 and TRBJ1-1, with TRBD1 identical over 7 bases. This CDR3 contains 16 residues. The junction had 17 bases not matched to a gene; V was cut back by 7 bases and J by 6 bases. Germline V gene data show CDR1 as MDHEN and CDR2 as SYDVKM. CDR3 protein: CASITSGRGPKAEAFF. As DNA, the CDR3 is TGTGCCAGCATCACGTCGGGAAGGGGGCCGAAGGCTGAAGCTTTCTTT.

This clone has ten or more counts. The sample contains more than one DNA sequence encoding this CDR3. This chain connects TRBV4-1 to TRBJ2-2, with 7 positions matching TRBD2. J gave up 0 bases and V 1 base, and 2 bases lay outside the gene matches. Germline-derived CDR1 and CDR2 are MGHRA and YSYEKL. The CDR3 is made up of 16 amino acids. DNA of the CDR3: TGCGCCAGCAGCCAAGCTAGCGGTCCGAACACCGGGGAGCTGTTTTTT. It encodes CASSQASGPNTGELFF.

This clone was detected only a few times. Other DNA sequences in the same sample also yield this CDR3. The rearrangement uses TRBV12-3 or TRBV12-4 and TRBJ2-1; no firm D call. Trimming took off 5 bases at V and 6 bases at J, with 8 bases between the two ends. The CDR3 is 12 amino acids. In DNA, the CDR3 is TGTGCCAGCAGTCTCGGCGGCAATGAGCAGTTCTTC. Protein sequence: CASSLGGNEQFF.

This rearrangement joins TRBV14 to TRBJ2-1, with a tentative D call TRBD2 (5 bases). Trimming took off 2 bases at V and 4 bases at J, with 15 bases between the two ends. Per the germline V gene, CDR1 is SGHDN and CDR2 is FVKESK. The CDR3 is 16 amino acids. The CDR3 reads CASSQLGGSSYNEQFF. The CDR3 DNA follows: TGTGCCAGCAGCCAACTAGGTGGGAGCTCGTACAATGAGCAGTTCTTC.

V and J are TRBV6-9 and TRBJ2-7, with 10 bases aligning to TRBD1. From germline, CDR1 is MNHGY and CDR2 SVAAGI. The CDR3 consists of 16 residues. Losses at the gene ends were 0 bases for V and 0 bases for J; bases not matched to a gene: 2. Written as DNA, the CDR3 is TGTGCCAGCAGTTATTCGGGGACAGGGGACTCCTACGAGCAGTACTTC. Translation gives CASSYSGTGDSYEQYF.

CDR3 nucleotides: TGTGCCAGCAGAACCGACAGGGGGTATTACGGCTACACCTTC. Its translation is CASRTDRGYYGYTF. The genes are TRBV28 and TRBJ1-2, with TRBD1 matching over 9 bases. The CDR3 length is 14 residues. V lost 6 bases to trimming and J lost 8 bases; unmatched junction nucleotides: 10. Germline lookup yields CDR1 MDHEN and CDR2 SYDVKM.

A word on this clone: The identical CDR3 is also encoded by other nucleotide sequences in the sample. The V call is TRBV14, the J call TRBJ2-7; D is ambiguous. V was shortened by 0 bases and J by 4 bases, with 4 bases between the two germline ends. Germline V gives CDR1 SGHDN, CDR2 FVKESK. The CDR3 is 12 amino acids. The CDR3 region has the DNA TGTGCCAGCAGCCAAGAGTCGTACGAGCAGTACTTC. This translates into CASSQESYEQYF. The whole variable domain, filled in from reference TRBV14 and TRBJ2-7, reads EAGVTQFPSHSVIEKGQTVTLRCDPISGHDNLYWYRRVMGKEIKFLLHFVKESKQDESGMPNNRFLAERTGGTYSTLKVQPAELEDSGVYFCASSQESYEQYFGPGTRLTVT.

The CDR3 DNA is TGTGCCAGCAGCTTGGGAGTGCGGGCCGGGGAGCTGTTTTTT. It translates to CASSLGVRAGELFF. The chain has TRBV5-6 and TRBJ2-2, with TRBD2 as a possible D gene (5 bases). Looked up from germline, CDR1 is SGHDT and CDR2 is YYEEEE. Trimming shortened V by 0 bases and J by 6 bases, and 9 bases separated the two germline ends. The CDR3 length is 14 residues.

This clone was detected a few times. The rearrangement links TRBV10-2 to TRBJ1-5, with D uncertain. V was cut by 4 bases and J by 5 bases, with 6 bases left in between. In germline, CDR1 is WSHSY, CDR2 SAAADI. The CDR3 spans 12 residues. In DNA form, the CDR3 reads TGCGCCAGCAGTGTTGACTATCAGCCCCAGCATTTT. Translated, it gives CASSVDYQPQHF.

Only one count was recorded for this clone. J is TRBJ1-3 and V is TRBV10-3; D ambiguous. CDR3 length equals 13 residues. Germline V CDR1 and CDR2: ENHRY, SYGVKD. Trimming took 7 bases from V and 0 from J, leaving 7 bases between them. The CDR3 DNA reads TGTGCCATCATGGCAAGCTCTGGAAACACCATATATTTT. Its protein is CAIMASSGNTIYF.

This clone was counted between two and nine times. The chain recombines TRBV24-1 with TRBJ1-5, with 7 bases aligning to TRBD1. This CDR3 contains 15 residues. V dropped 4 bases and J dropped 6; count of bases not matched to a gene: 8. CDR1 KGHDR and CDR2 SFDVKD come from the germline V gene. The CDR3 region is CATSDCTGDRQPQHF. CDR3 sequence (DNA): TGTGCCACCAGTGACTGTACAGGGGATCGTCAGCCCCAGCATTTT.

The J gene is TRBJ2-7, the V gene TRBV7-9, with D possibly being TRBD2 (6 bases). Germline V gene sequence: CDR1 SEHNR, CDR2 FQNEAQ (reference sequence). V gave up 5 bases and J gave up 5 bases, with 13 bases separating them. CDR3 length: 13 residues. The chain's CDR3 is CASSRLAFNEQYF. CDR3 sequence (DNA): TGTGCCAGCAGCCGGCTAGCGTTTAACGAGCAGTACTTC.

In nucleotides, the CDR3 is TGTGCCAGCAGTTACGCGGCTAGCGGAAACTCCTACGAGCAGTACTTC. Its protein product is CASSYAASGNSYEQYF. The chain uses TRBV6-2 or TRBV6-3 and TRBJ2-7, with 7 bases that match TRBD2. This CDR3 contains 16 residues. With V trimmed by 2 bases and J by 0 bases, 7 bases remained unmatched. The germline V gene has CDR1 MNHEY and CDR2 SVGEGT.

Only a few counts were recorded for this clone. DNA for the CDR3: TGTGCCAGCAGCTTAGAGACTCGTCAGGGGGCTCGCAACACTGAAGCTTTCTTT. Residues: CASSLETRQGARNTEAFF. The chain recombines TRBV7-9 with TRBJ1-1, with 8 bases that match TRBD1. After removal of 1 base from V and 2 bases from J, the junction contained 12 bases not matched to a gene. Germline V gene sequence: CDR1 SEHNR, CDR2 FQNEAQ (reference sequence). The CDR3 length is 18 residues.

The chain couples TRBV5-1 to TRBJ2-1; D may be TRBD1 (5 bases). The CDR3 is 11 residues long. Germline CDR1 SGHRS, CDR2 YFSETQ. Trimming pared 4 bases from V and 8 bases from J, leaving 7 bases between. The CDR3 loop reads CASSGADEQFF. CDR3 in DNA: TGCGCCAGCAGCGGGGCGGATGAGCAGTTCTTC.

This clone was found a few times. The CDR3 region has the DNA TGTGCCAGCAGTTGGGCCGATGGGGAGACCCAGTACTTC. Its translation: CASSWADGETQYF. V usage is TRBV27 and J usage is TRBJ2-5; no clear D gene. V was clipped by 4 bases and J by 5 bases, with 11 bases between them. The length of the CDR3 is 13 residues. CDR1 is MNHEY, CDR2 SMNVEV, per germline (reference sequence).

The J gene is TRBJ2-7, the V gene TRBV3-1 (or the pseudogene TRBV3-2), with a tentative D call TRBD2 (6 bases). CDR1 LGHDT and CDR2 YNNKEL come from the germline V gene (reference sequence). Trimming removed 4 bases at V and 5 bases at J, with 15 bases between. The CDR3 covers 14 residues. As DNA, the CDR3 is TGTGCCAGCAGCCCCACGGGGGATGAAGACGAGCAGTACTTC. Its translation: CASSPTGDEDEQYF.

J is TRBJ2-3 and V is TRBV15; no clear D. The germline CDR1 and CDR2 sequences are LNHNV and YYDKDF (reference sequence). Trimming shortened V by 0 bases and J by 2 bases, and 15 bases separated the two germline ends. The CDR3 has 17 amino acids. The CDR3 spells CATSRDFLASDTDTQYF. DNA of the CDR3: TGTGCCACCAGCAGAGATTTTTTGGCCTCAGACACAGATACGCAGTATTTT.